The 21 T cell receptor beta chains below come from one sample, sequenced in a study of PD-L1 blockade in urothelial cancer (dated by TCRdb to 2016 to 2017). Library method: the immunoSEQ multiplex PCR assay. As stored in TCRdb, this immuneACCESS dataset retains in-frame rearrangements with V and J assigned. A fraction of the clones does not appear; measured against another copy, unresolved V genes explain less than half of the discrepancy, and the remainder lacks a known reason. The sample contains about 49,000 clones, 79% of them found a single time. The ten largest make up under 11% of the sample. Taken with the paper, the label for time point translates to: pretreatment peripheral blood. The input for sequencing was PBMCs, taken around atezolizumab (anti-PD-L1) treatment. The receptors shown here come from a man aged 70 or older with urothelial cancer.

This chain connects TRBV18 to TRBJ1-3; perhaps TRBD1 as D (5 bases). CDR1 and CDR2 from the germline V gene are KGHSH and LQKENI. The V end lost 3 bases, the J end lost 0 bases, and 9 bases lay between the germline ends. This CDR3 has 15 amino acids. The CDR3 spells CASSPWTSSGNTIYF. As DNA, the CDR3 is TGTGCCAGCTCACCTTGGACAAGCTCTGGAAACACCATATATTTT.

The V gene is TRBV28, the J gene TRBJ2-3; 7 bases map to TRBD1. CDR3 size: 17 residues. The germline V gene has CDR1 MDHEN and CDR2 SYDVKM. V was clipped by 2 bases and J by 5 bases; unmatched bases: 13. The CDR3 region is CASSLPRGTGAGDTQYF. The CDR3 DNA reads as TGTGCCAGCAGTTTACCCCGCGGCACAGGGGCCGGAGATACGCAGTATTTT.

This clone has a handful of counts. The chain employs TRBV5-1 and TRBJ1-5, with 8 bases matching TRBD1. J was trimmed by 6 bases and V by 2 bases; bases with no gene match: 4. This CDR3 is 14 amino acids long. Per the germline V gene, CDR1 is SGHRS and CDR2 is YFSETQ. For the CDR3, the DNA is TGCGCCAGCAGCTTAGGACAGGGCGGTCAGCCCCAGCATTTT. It specifies CASSLGQGGQPQHF.

This clone came up a few times. The genes are TRBV6-5 and TRBJ1-1, with TRBD1 matching 10 bases. The CDR3 consists of 14 residues. V trimming: 6 bases; J trimming: 0 bases; junction bases outside the gene matches: 1. CDR1 is MNHEY, CDR2 SVGAGI, per germline. The CDR3 region is CASRDRGMNTEAFF. The CDR3, as DNA: TGTGCCAGCAGGGACAGGGGGATGAACACTGAAGCTTTCTTT.

The chain carries TRBV2 and TRBJ1-2; TRBD1 matches 8 bases. The CDR3 runs 14 residues. The germline gives CDR1 SNHLY, CDR2 FYNNEI. V lost 8 bases and J lost 4; bases outside the gene matches: 9. CDR3 sequence reads: CASAEYRGTYGYTF. CDR3 DNA: TGTGCCAGCGCCGAGTACAGGGGGACCTATGGCTACACCTTC.

The chain combines TRBV25-1 with TRBJ2-2, with a possible D match to TRBD2 (5 bases). Per germline, CDR1 MGHDK and CDR2 SYGVNS. Trimming stripped 1 base from V and 4 bases from J, with 13 bases between. The CDR3 loop spans 16 amino acids. The CDR3 DNA reads as TGTGCCAGCAGTGAATTAAGGTGGGGAGTCACCGGGGAGCTGTTTTTT. This sequence encodes CASSELRWGVTGELFF.

This clone has more than one count but fewer than ten. The chain joins TRBV30 to TRBJ2-7, with D maybe TRBD1 (7 bases). CDR1 is GTSNPN and CDR2 is SVGIG in the germline V gene (reference sequence). Trimming left V 2 bases short and J 7 bases short, with 15 bases between. CDR3 length equals 13 residues. In DNA form, the CDR3 reads TGTGCCTGGAGTCCACCCCAGGGGGGAGAGCAGTACTTC. This codes for CAWSPPQGGEQYF.

This chain uses TRBV6-1 with TRBJ2-7; 8 nucleotides line up with TRBD1. J lost 3 bases, V lost 1 base, and 2 bases had no gene match. Germline V CDR1 and CDR2: MNHNS, SASEGT. This CDR3 region has 14 residues. CDR3 in DNA: TGTGCCAGCAGTGAAGGGACAGGGATCTACGAGCAGTACTTC. It specifies CASSEGTGIYEQYF.

The chain couples TRBV7-6 to TRBJ2-2, with a weak D call TRBD1 (5 bases). The CDR3 runs 15 residues. From germline, CDR1 is SGHVS and CDR2 FNYEAQ. Trimming removed 1 base from V and 2 bases from J, with 8 bases in between. The CDR3 DNA is TGTGCCAGCAGCTTAGAGACAGTTAACACCGGGGAGCTGTTTTTT. Amino acids: CASSLETVNTGELFF. The variable domain in full, completed from reference TRBV7-6 and TRBJ2-2, reads GAGVSQSPRYKVTKRGQDVALRCDPISGHVSLYWYRQALGQGPEFLTYFNYEAQQDKSGLPNDRFSAERPEGSISTLTIQRTEQRDSAMYRCASSLETVNTGELFFGEGSRLTVL.

In this sample, this clone turned up once. V is TRBV18 and J is TRBJ1-4, with a weak D call TRBD1 (6 bases). The CDR3 is 15 amino acids. The germline CDR1 and CDR2 sequences are KGHSH and LQKENI. V was trimmed by 6 bases and J by 5 bases, leaving 16 bases between them. CDR3 residues: CASSLRGSGNEKLFF. The CDR3, as DNA: TGTGCCAGCTCCCTCAGGGGATCTGGCAATGAAAAACTGTTTTTT.

J is TRBJ1-1 and V is TRBV28, with unresolved D. This CDR3 is built from 16 residues. Trimming removed 1 base from V and 1 base from J, with 13 bases in between. The V gene's germline CDR1 is MDHEN and CDR2 SYDVKM. The CDR3 DNA sequence: TGTGCCAGCAGTTTATACGCAGGACTCTCGAACACTGAAGCTTTCTTT. Its protein is CASSLYAGLSNTEAFF.

The chain couples TRBV7-2 to TRBJ2-3, with 10 positions matching TRBD2. This CDR3 comprises 16 residues. CDR1 is SGHTA and CDR2 is FQGNSA in the germline V gene. V was clipped by 2 bases and J by 5 bases; unmatched bases: 7. The CDR3 loop is CASSLFPSGSGDTQYF. The CDR3 DNA follows: TGTGCCAGCAGCTTATTCCCTAGCGGGAGTGGAGATACGCAGTATTTT. The full variable domain, completed using reference TRBV7-2 and TRBJ2-3, is GAGVSQSPSNKVTEKGKDVELRCDPISGHTALYWYRQSLGQGLEFLIYFQGNSAPDKSGLPSDRFSAERTGGSVSTLTIQRTQQEDSAVYLCASSLFPSGSGDTQYFGPGTRLTVL.

V usage is TRBV10-3 and J usage is TRBJ2-7; 9 bases fit TRBD1. CDR3 size: 13 residues. The V and J ends lost 4 bases and 4 bases, in that order; junction bases with no gene match: 2. Looked up from germline, CDR1 is ENHRY and CDR2 is SYGVKD. The CDR3 reads CAISGGQGYEQYF. The CDR3 bases are TGTGCCATCAGTGGCGGACAGGGGTACGAGCAGTACTTC.

The chain carries TRBV7-9 and TRBJ2-7; D possibly corresponds to TRBD2 (6 bases). In germline, CDR1 is SEHNR, CDR2 FQNEAQ (reference sequence). Trimming pared 3 bases from V and 6 bases from J, leaving 9 bases between. CDR3 length equals 12 residues. Here the CDR3 DNA reads TGTGCCAGCAGCTTCCAGGAGGGCGAGCAGTACTTC. This gives the protein CASSFQEGEQYF.

The chain has TRBV19 and TRBJ2-2, with TRBD2 matching over 12 bases. V trimming: 5 bases; J trimming: 7 bases; junction bases outside the gene matches: 11. The CDR3 consists of 17 residues. The germline CDR1 and CDR2 sequences are LNHDA and SQIVND (reference sequence). In DNA, the CDR3 is TGTGCCAGTAGTCCCCTGACTAGCGGGAGAGGGAACGGGGAGCTGTTTTTT. Encoded protein: CASSPLTSGRGNGELFF.

The chain joins TRBV4-2 to TRBJ1-6, with a possible D match to TRBD1 (6 bases). Per germline, CDR1 LGHNA and CDR2 YNFKEQ. There are 17 residues in the CDR3. The germline V and J ends were trimmed by 0 bases and 10 bases, with 19 bases remaining between them. CDR3 in DNA: TGTGCCAGCAGCCAAGATCTACCCGGGGGGCCTAACTCACCCCTCCACTTT. Translated: CASSQDLPGGPNSPLHF.

This rearrangement joins TRBV15 to TRBJ2-1; 14 bases are shared with TRBD2. CDR1 and CDR2 (germline): LNHNV, YYDKDF (reference sequence). V trimming: 6 bases; J trimming: 9 bases; junction bases outside the gene matches: 4. The CDR3 extends over 14 amino acids. The CDR3 coding sequence is TGTGCCACCAGTCGGGGACTAGCGGGAGCTGAGCAGTTCTTC. Residues: CATSRGLAGAEQFF.

This clone showed up just a few times. The chain combines TRBV6-1 with TRBJ1-2, with no clear D. Per the germline V gene, CDR1 is MNHNS and CDR2 is SASEGT. The CDR3 has 16 residues. The V gene lost 3 bases and the J gene lost 8 bases, with 22 bases spanning the gap. CDR3: CASSDQDLRHFRGYTF. The CDR3 DNA reads TGTGCCAGCAGTGACCAGGACTTAAGGCACTTTCGAGGCTACACCTTC.

The chain links TRBV7-9 to TRBJ2-6; D possibly corresponds to TRBD2 (5 bases). This CDR3 has 15 residues. From germline, CDR1 is SEHNR and CDR2 FQNEAQ (reference sequence). V lost 5 bases and J lost 0, with 8 bases in between. The CDR3 nucleotides read TGTGCCAGCAGCCGGGCGGGCTCTGGGGCCAACGTCCTGACTTTC. This sequence encodes CASSRAGSGANVLTF. Filled out from reference TRBV7-9 and TRBJ2-6, the complete variable domain reads DTGVSQNPRHKITKRGQNVTFRCDPISEHNRLYWYRQTLGQGPEFLTYFQNEAQLEKSRLLSDRFSAERPKGSFSTLEIQRTEQGDSAMYLCASSRAGSGANVLTFGAGSRLTVL.

CDR3 DNA: TGTGCCAGCTTAGGTCCAGGGGACCCCTCCTACGAGCAGTACTTC. This encodes CASLGPGDPSYEQYF. The rearrangement links TRBV6-1 to TRBJ2-7; possibly TRBD1 for D (6 bases). Trimming pared 8 bases from V and 0 bases from J, leaving 17 bases between. Germline V gives CDR1 MNHNS, CDR2 SASEGT. The CDR3 contains 15 residues.

The chain combines TRBV10-3 with TRBJ2-5; TRBD1 aligns across 7 bases. The CDR3 runs to 14 residues. Germline trimming cut 6 bases from V and 0 bases from J; bases unmatched to any gene: 4. The germline gives CDR1 ENHRY, CDR2 SYGVKD. The CDR3: CAIRNDRDQETQYF. As DNA, the CDR3 is TGTGCCATCAGAAATGACAGGGACCAAGAGACCCAGTACTTC.